Listed below are T cell receptor beta chains from one sample, sequenced in a study of shared clonotypes between healthy human individuals. Some clones are missing from TCRdb's copy, which holds only in-frame ones; the method was immunoSEQ multiplex PCR. The sample holds about 480,000 clones, about three quarters seen once. Sequencing used PBMCs. The receptors originated from a woman between 40 and 55 years old in good health. Some clones in this sample may be carry-over from other donors' samples. Each CDR3 is given without its conserved first and last residue. A D gene is named only where the DNA matches it firmly.

v_gene | d_gene | CDR3aa
TRBV27 | TRBD1 | ASSPLTGGNQPQH
TRBV30 | TRBD1 | AWSQGTVFGELF
TRBV5-1 | - | ASSAGDTSWDTEAF
TRBV14 | - | ASRQVIRGGAF
TRBV5-4 | - | ASSFNLVNEQF
TRBV6-1 | - | ASSRQYSGELF
TRBV11-2 | - | ASSPAAVSADTQY
TRBV7-8 | TRBD2 | ASSLQVASGSRETQY
TRBV5-1 | - | ASSLIPGNEQF
TRBV5-5 | - | ASSLSMGGVRYGYT
TRBV28 | - | ASSSRGNEQF
TRBV19 | TRBD2 | ASSLKGTSGAHEQY
TRBV6-4 | - | ASSDSSLGPYNEQF
TRBV7-9 | - | ASSLVGGNEKLF
TRBV4-1 | TRBD2 | ASSQDRGAGGPRLY
TRBV6-1 | - | ASTEGGSETQY
TRBV9 | TRBD2 | ASSPRGPSGMYNEQF
TRBV4-2 | - | ASSQAVVFGGEAF